This T cell receptor (beta chain) came from a study of blood T cell repertoires in COVID-19. This clone occurred once. Libraries were prepared by immunoSEQ multiplex PCR; TCRdb keeps only in-frame clonotypes and omits some of them. The profile covers roughly 68,000 clones, with around 88% appearing a single time and around 6.4% taken by the ten largest. This receptor was identified in a woman between 65 and 79 years old with acute or convalescent COVID-19. Sequenced: peripheral blood.

As DNA, the CDR3 is TGCGCCAGCAGCCAAGACCATTATAGAGGAAACACCATATATTTT. Translation gives CASSQDHYRGNTIYF. The chain has TRBV4-3 and TRBJ1-3; D remains unclear. CDR1 is LGHNA and CDR2 is YSLEER in the germline V gene. The CDR3 runs 15 residues. Trimming stripped 0 bases from V and 4 bases from J, with 10 bases between.